This TCR beta chain was found in a study of T cells in localized non-small cell lung cancer. TCRdb keeps only in-frame clones here, not all; method: immunoSEQ multiplex PCR. The table has more than 10,000 clones, roughly 82% seen once; the top ten hold under 30%. Trimming cost V 5 bases and J 3 bases, with 10 bases left between them. Germline V lookup: CDR1 SGHAT, CDR2 FQNNGV. The CDR3 length is 13 residues. V gene TRBV11-2 combines with J gene TRBJ1-1; D is ambiguous. The origin of this receptor is a male donor aged 60 or over with stage I squamous cell lung carcinoma. The material was peripheral blood, obtained before any cancer treatment. This chain's CDR3 is CASSPRWDTEAFF. The CDR3 region has the DNA TGTGCCAGCAGCCCCAGGTGGGACACTGAAGCTTTCTTT. Using reference TRBV11-2 and TRBJ1-1 for the parts outside the CDR3, the full variable domain is EAGVAQSPRYKIIEKRQSVAFWCNPISGHATLYWYQQILGQGPKLLIQFQNNGVVDDSQLPKDRFSAERLKGVDSTLKIQPAKLEDSAVYLCASSPRWDTEAFFGQGTRLTVV.